The TCR beta chain described here comes from a study of T cells expressing NK-cell markers. Study at large: The TCR beta repertoires originated in sorted CD3+CD56+NKG2C+, CD3+CD56+NKG2C- and CD3+CD56-NKG2C+ T cells. With respect to HCMV, most of the eight sequenced donors were seropositive, and one was seronegative.

TCR beta cDNA was made by 5'RACE template switching with UMIs. With the 5' RACE reads reprocessed, TCRdb shows one record per CDR3 protein and no DNA. The sample's table shows around 260,000 distinct CDR3 sequences. This CDR3 region has 15 residues. The germline CDR1 and CDR2 sequences are SGHTA and FQGNSA. The TCR sequence derives from a woman aged 18-70 years in good health. Sequencing was carried out using blood T cells: a sorted CD56 or NKG2C T cell subset, CD4+ or CD8+ T cells, or bulk PBMC T cells (not recorded which). V is TRBV7-2 and J is TRBJ1-4; with no DNA, the TCRdb D assignment of TRBD1 cannot be verified. The CDR3 loop is CASSLNGQGSEKLFF.